This entry features one T cell receptor (beta chain) sequence. Germline V gene data show CDR1 as SGHAT and CDR2 as FQNNGV. The V and J ends lost 3 bases and 5 bases respectively, with 16 bases between them. The CDR3 has 15 residues. The record originates from a study of OX40 agonist ivuxolimab in advanced cancers. TCRdb's table, derived via immunoSEQ multiplex PCR, lists solely in-frame clones and lacks some. This sample has some 14,000 clones; 75% to 80% occur once, and the top ten carry 16%. The clonotype comes from an adult with an advanced solid tumor such as melanoma, head and neck, liver or kidney cancer. The sample was CD4+ or CD8+ T cells sorted from blood, taken in a trial of the OX40 agonist ivuxolimab. The V and J genes are TRBV11-2 and TRBJ2-5; D is possibly TRBD1 or TRBD2 (5 bases each). CDR3 nucleotide sequence: TGTGCCAGCAGCTTGGGCAGTGGGACGGGCGAGACCCAGTACTTC. It codes for CASSLGSGTGETQYF.